One and the same sample provided the 2 T cell receptor beta chains below, sequenced in a study of cytomegalovirus exposure and HLA in healthy donors. The study ran its PCR with 60 Vbeta and 13 Jbeta primers. Profiling relied on immunoSEQ multiplex PCR, and the TCRdb table lists in-frame clones only, not all of them. The sample yields roughly 190,000 clones, around 87% seen once. The sample consisted of PBMCs. These receptors came from a woman between 18 and 29 years old in good health and CMV-seronegative.

This chain joins TRBV5-4 and TRBJ1-1; a possible D gene is TRBD1 (5 bases). Germline CDR1 is SGHNT and CDR2 is YYREEE (reference sequence). Trimming left V 4 bases short and J 1 base short, with 11 bases between. This CDR3 spans 14 amino acids. CDR3 protein: CASSIGHSNTEAFF. CDR3 bases: TGTGCCAGCAGCATAGGACACTCGAACACTGAAGCTTTCTTT.

This chain uses TRBV7-8 with TRBJ2-3; maybe TRBD2 (6 bases). The CDR3 has 15 residues. Germline V gene sequence: CDR1 SGHVS, CDR2 FQNEAQ. V lost 2 bases and J 6 bases, leaving 15 bases between the germline ends. CDR3 nucleotide sequence: TGTGCCAGCAGCTTATTGGGGGGACGGGGGGATACGCAGTATTTT. Its translation is CASSLLGGRGDTQYF.